The next 18 T cell receptor beta chains were all read from a single sample in a study of T-cell reconstitution after alpha-beta-depleted transplantation in children. TCRbeta library construction was performed incorporating unique molecular identifiers. TCRdb redid the calling of the PCR reads with MiXCR, one entry per CDR3 protein. The sample carries 350,000 to 400,000 distinct CDR3 sequences, roughly 22% recorded once. The sample consisted of PBMCs from the stem cell graft donor, taken from the stem cell graft. All receptors come from a human donor who donated a stem cell graft to a child with acute myeloid leukemia.

The chain is built from TRBV5-1 and TRBJ2-7, with D unclear. V was pared by 4 bases and J by 4 bases, with 9 bases between. The CDR3 runs 12 residues. In germline, CDR1 is SGHRS, CDR2 YFSETQ. The CDR3 DNA reads TGCGCCAGCAGCGTAACAGAATACGAGCAGTACTTC. Protein sequence: CASSVTEYEQYF.

This clonotype turned up a few times. The V and J genes are TRBV4-1 and TRBJ2-1; D unresolved. Germline CDR1 reads MGHRA; CDR2 reads YSYEKL. The CDR3 totals 15 residues. Trimming stripped 1 base from V and 5 bases from J, with 12 bases between. In DNA form, the CDR3 reads TGCGCCAGCAGCCAAGTTACAACGGGTCACAATGAGCAGTTCTTC. As protein: CASSQVTTGHNEQFF.

A few counts support this clonotype. CDR3 DNA: TGCGCCAGCAGCTTACAGGGGGCTCCACATCCCAGAGCCTACGAGCAGTACTTC. Its protein product is CASSLQGAPHPRAYEQYF. This chain uses TRBV5-1 with TRBJ2-7; 9 bases fit TRBD1. CDR3 size: 18 residues. J gave up 2 bases and V 2 bases, and 14 bases lay outside the gene matches. Germline CDR1 reads SGHRS; CDR2 reads YFSETQ.

In this sample, this clonotype turned up many times. This chain connects TRBV20-1 to TRBJ2-7, with 7 nucleotides matching TRBD2. Germline V gene sequence: CDR1 DFQATT, CDR2 SNEGSKA (reference sequence). Germline trimming cut 0 bases from V and 0 bases from J; bases unmatched to any gene: 8. This CDR3 comprises 16 residues. In nucleotides, the CDR3 is TGCAGTGCTAGAGAACCAACTAGCGTGAGCTCCTACGAGCAGTACTTC. The encoded protein is CSAREPTSVSSYEQYF.

This clonotype was recorded at least ten times. This chain uses TRBV12-3 or TRBV12-4 with TRBJ2-1; possibly TRBD1 for D (6 bases). This CDR3 spans 13 amino acids. The germline V and J ends were trimmed by 6 bases and 6 bases, with 12 bases remaining between them. The DNA for the CDR3 is TGTGCCAGCAGCGCAGGGGTTGGCAATGAGCAGTTCTTC. Amino acids: CASSAGVGNEQFF.

This clonotype was recorded at least ten times. CDR3 nucleotide sequence: TGCAGTGCTAGAACCGAGGGACTCTCCTCCTACAATGAGCAGTTCTTC. Translation: CSARTEGLSSYNEQFF. The V call is TRBV20-1, the J call TRBJ2-1, with D perhaps TRBD2 (6 bases). V dropped 2 bases and J dropped 0 bases, with 14 bases sitting between them. The CDR3 length is 16 residues. CDR1 DFQATT and CDR2 SNEGSKA come from the germline V gene (reference sequence).

This chain uses TRBV7-9 with TRBJ2-7; maybe TRBD1 (5 bases). Germline assignment: CDR1 SEHNR and CDR2 FQNEAQ (reference sequence). CDR3 length: 15 residues. Trimming stripped 1 base from V and 2 bases from J, with 12 bases between. This CDR3 reads CASSLVQGFTYEQYF. The CDR3, as DNA: TGTGCCAGCAGCTTAGTTCAGGGTTTCACCTACGAGCAGTACTTC. The variable domain in full, with the rest retrieved from reference TRBV7-9 and TRBJ2-7, is DTGVSQNPRHKITKRGQNVTFRCDPISEHNRLYWYRQTLGQGPEFLTYFQNEAQLEKSRLLSDRFSAERPKGSFSTLEIQRTEQGDSAMYLCASSLVQGFTYEQYFGPGTRLTVT.

This clonotype was detected only a few times. This sequence joins TRBV24-1 and TRBJ2-5; 11 positions match TRBD2. Germline CDR1 and CDR2: KGHDR and SFDVKD. J was trimmed by 4 bases and V by 3 bases; bases with no gene match: 6. This CDR3 contains 16 residues. The CDR3 DNA follows: TGTGCCACCAGTGATACCCTGCTAGCGGGAGGAGAGACCCAGTACTTC. Residues: CATSDTLLAGGETQYF.

This clonotype was found a few times. The chain has TRBV12-3 or TRBV12-4 and TRBJ2-7; the D gene is possibly TRBD1 (6 bases). V dropped 3 bases and J dropped 4 bases, with 10 bases sitting between them. The length of the CDR3 is 13 residues. Here the CDR3 reads CASSFQGLYEQYF. The CDR3 DNA sequence: TGTGCCAGCAGTTTCCAGGGGTTGTACGAGCAGTACTTC.

This clonotype was seen a handful of times. The rearrangement uses TRBV4-3 and TRBJ2-1; D is unclear. The CDR3 runs 15 residues. Trimming stripped 4 bases from V and 0 bases from J, with 10 bases between. Germline CDR1 and CDR2: LGHNA and YSLEER. In DNA, the CDR3 is TGCGCCAGCAGCCTGAGGCGGAGCTCCTACAATGAGCAGTTCTTC. This sequence encodes CASSLRRSSYNEQFF.

The rearrangement uses TRBV19 and TRBJ1-6, with 9 bases aligning to TRBD1. In germline, CDR1 is LNHDA, CDR2 SQIVND (reference sequence). The V and J ends lost 5 bases and 9 bases, in that order; junction bases with no gene match: 5. The CDR3 consists of 14 residues. The CDR3 bases are TGTGCCAGTAGTGCACAGGGGGCTGGTTCACCCCTCCACTTT. It yields the protein CASSAQGAGSPLHF.

The CDR3 sequence is CASSQRTGRYEQYF. CDR3 sequence (DNA): TGTGCCAGCAGTCAGAGGACAGGTCGATACGAGCAGTACTTC. The chain is built from TRBV7-2 and TRBJ2-7; TRBD1 matches at 7 bases. This CDR3 is built from 14 residues. Germline loops: CDR1 SGHTA, CDR2 FQGNSA. Trimming removed 6 bases from V and 4 bases from J; junction bases left unmatched: 9.

The rearrangement joins TRBV3-1 to TRBJ2-7; D ambiguous. Germline-derived CDR1 and CDR2 are LGHDT and YNNKEL (reference sequence). CDR3 size: 14 residues. V lost 1 base and J 5 bases, leaving 12 bases between the germline ends. CDR3 loop: CASSQGSVVHEQYF. CDR3 DNA: TGTGCCAGCAGCCAAGGTTCGGTCGTCCACGAGCAGTACTTC.

This clonotype showed up just a few times. V usage is TRBV28 and J usage is TRBJ2-2; D is tentatively TRBD1 or TRBD2 (5 bases each). With 5 bases removed from V and 4 bases from J, the gap between germline ends came to 11 bases. The CDR3 has 14 residues. Germline CDR1 is MDHEN and CDR2 is SYDVKM. CDR3 sequence: CASSRGDLTGELFF. The CDR3 DNA follows: TGTGCCAGCAGTAGGGGAGACCTCACCGGGGAGCTGTTTTTT.

There are many counts of this clonotype. The V gene is TRBV5-1, the J gene TRBJ2-1; D possibly corresponds to TRBD2 (5 bases). Germline lookup yields CDR1 SGHRS and CDR2 YFSETQ. The CDR3 length is 13 residues. The V and J ends lost 2 bases and 5 bases respectively, with 8 bases between them. The CDR3 loop is CASSFRADNEQFF. CDR3 DNA: TGCGCCAGCAGCTTCCGAGCGGACAATGAGCAGTTCTTC.

This clonotype was counted a few times. The chain links TRBV4-3 to TRBJ2-7, with D possibly being TRBD2 (6 bases). Germline V gene data show CDR1 as LGHNA and CDR2 as YSLEER. V shed 6 bases and J shed 2 bases, with 17 bases lying between them. This CDR3 comprises 15 residues. The DNA for the CDR3 is TGCGCCAGCAGTAGTGGGAGGACCATTCCCTACGAGCAGTACTTC. It yields the protein CASSSGRTIPYEQYF.

The genes are TRBV20-1 and TRBJ2-5; perhaps TRBD1 as D (5 bases). Germline V gene data show CDR1 as DFQATT and CDR2 as SNEGSKA (reference sequence). CDR3 length equals 13 residues. Trimming stripped 3 bases from V and 4 bases from J, with 12 bases between. CDR3 amino acids: CSARVRAAETQYF. DNA of the CDR3: TGCAGTGCTAGGGTCAGGGCAGCAGAGACCCAGTACTTC.

The sample holds a few counts of this clonotype. The CDR3 DNA follows: TGTGCCAGCAGTTTGTTGAGCCCCTACGAGCAGTACTTC. Amino acid sequence: CASSLLSPYEQYF. The rearrangement joins TRBV28 to TRBJ2-7; D not resolved. The V end lost 3 bases, the J end lost 2 bases, and 8 bases lay between the germline ends. The CDR3 sequence is 13 residues long. CDR1 and CDR2 from the germline V gene are MDHEN and SYDVKM.